Listed below are T cell receptor beta chains from one sample, sequenced in a study of OX40 agonist ivuxolimab in advanced cancers. Produced via immunoSEQ multiplex PCR; TCRdb's table is partial and in-frame only. The sample carries around 97,000 clones, roughly nine tenths recorded once. The sample in question was CD4+ or CD8+ T cells sorted from blood, obtained in a trial of the OX40 agonist ivuxolimab. These TCRs come from an adult with an advanced solid tumor such as melanoma, head and neck, liver or kidney cancer. Both conserved end residues are part of each CDR3. A D gene is named only where the DNA matches it firmly. The size field is filled for only some rows; it gives once, few, many or a size class.

clone size: .
D gene: .
V gene: TRBV5-1
J gene: TRBJ2-7
CDR3 DNA: TGCGCCAGCAGCTTCAACCCGGGACGGGGCTACGAGCAGTACTTC
CDR3 protein: CASSFNPGRGYEQYF

clone size: .
D gene: TRBD2
V gene: TRBV27
J gene: TRBJ2-1
CDR3 DNA: TGTGCCAGCAGCCGTATAAGGGGGGCGGGAGGGAATAAGTACAATGAGCAGTTCTTC
CDR3 protein: CASSRIRGAGGNKYNEQFF

clone size: .
D gene: TRBD2
V gene: TRBV30
J gene: TRBJ2-1
CDR3 DNA: TGTGCCTGGACTGGACTAGCCAGTGATGAGCAGTTCTTC
CDR3 protein: CAWTGLASDEQFF

clone size: .
D gene: .
V gene: TRBV30
J gene: TRBJ1-2
CDR3 DNA: TGTGCCTGGAGACCGGACGGAGCGGGGGGCTACACCTTC
CDR3 protein: CAWRPDGAGGYTF

clone size: medium-sized
D gene: TRBD1
V gene: TRBV2
J gene: TRBJ2-1
CDR3 DNA: TGTGCCAGAGCTTCAGGGGGCAATGAGCAGTTCTTC
CDR3 protein: CARASGGNEQFF

clone size: once
D gene: .
V gene: TRBV27
J gene: TRBJ2-7
CDR3 DNA: TGTGCCAGCAGTTTCAGAGTTTCCTACGAGCAGTACTTC
CDR3 protein: CASSFRVSYEQYF

clone size: .
D gene: .
V gene: TRBV27
J gene: TRBJ1-5
CDR3 DNA: TGTGCCAGCAGTCCCCGGCCAGAGCGGAATCAGCCCCAGCATTTT
CDR3 protein: CASSPRPERNQPQHF

clone size: .
D gene: TRBD1
V gene: TRBV6-6
J gene: TRBJ2-7
CDR3 DNA: TGTGCCAGCGTGTCAGGGGGCATCGGCGAGCAGTACTTC
CDR3 protein: CASVSGGIGEQYF

clone size: .
D gene: .
V gene: TRBV4-3
J gene: TRBJ2-1
CDR3 DNA: TGCGCCAGCAGCCAGCTACGGACTGCCAACAATGAGCAGTTCTTC
CDR3 protein: CASSQLRTANNEQFF

clone size: .
D gene: TRBD1
V gene: TRBV5-1
J gene: TRBJ1-2
CDR3 DNA: TGCGCCAGCAGATGGAGCAGGGGGCCTAACTATGGCTACACCTTC
CDR3 protein: CASRWSRGPNYGYTF

clone size: .
D gene: TRBD1
V gene: TRBV6-4
J gene: TRBJ2-1
CDR3 DNA: TGTGCCAGCAGCCCGTTCCCCGGGACAGCTAAGTCTTACAATGAGCAGTTCTTC
CDR3 protein: CASSPFPGTAKSYNEQFF

clone size: .
D gene: .
V gene: TRBV7-9
J gene: TRBJ1-1
CDR3 DNA: TGTGCCAGCAGCCTGGGGCTCACTGAAGCTTTCTTT
CDR3 protein: CASSLGLTEAFF

clone size: .
D gene: .
V gene: TRBV10-2
J gene: TRBJ1-2
CDR3 DNA: TGCGCCAGCATGATGGAAACAGCTTCGGGCTATGGCTACACCTTC
CDR3 protein: CASMMETASGYGYTF

clone size: .
D gene: .
V gene: TRBV6-1
J gene: TRBJ1-2
CDR3 DNA: TGTGCCAGCAGTGACCCGGGACGGTTCTATGGCTACACCTTC
CDR3 protein: CASSDPGRFYGYTF

clone size: .
D gene: .
V gene: TRBV2
J gene: TRBJ1-2
CDR3 DNA: TGTGCCAGCAGCTCGGACACAAACTATGGCTACACCTTC
CDR3 protein: CASSSDTNYGYTF

clone size: many
D gene: .
V gene: TRBV7-9
J gene: TRBJ1-3
CDR3 DNA: TGTGCCAGCAGCTTAGATGGGTCGTACTCTGGAAACACCATATATTTT
CDR3 protein: CASSLDGSYSGNTIYF

clone size: .
D gene: TRBD1
V gene: TRBV5-1
J gene: TRBJ2-5
CDR3 DNA: TGCGCCAGCAGCCTCCACCGGGACAGGGTTCTAGAGACCCAGTACTTC
CDR3 protein: CASSLHRDRVLETQYF

clone size: .
D gene: .
V gene: TRBV6-5
J gene: TRBJ2-7
CDR3 DNA: TGTGCCAGCAGTTACGGGCAGGGGAGGGAGCAGTACTTC
CDR3 protein: CASSYGQGREQYF

clone size: .
D gene: .
V gene: TRBV5-4
J gene: TRBJ2-5
CDR3 DNA: TGTGCCAGCAGCTTCCAGGGACAAGAGACCCAGTACTTC
CDR3 protein: CASSFQGQETQYF

clone size: .
D gene: .
V gene: TRBV25-1
J gene: TRBJ1-2
CDR3 DNA: TGTGCCAGCAGTGATTCAGCTAACTATGGCTACACCTTC
CDR3 protein: CASSDSANYGYTF

clone size: once
D gene: TRBD1
V gene: TRBV10-3
J gene: TRBJ2-6
CDR3 DNA: TGTGCCACCTGGGACAGGACAGGGGCCAACGTCCTGACTTTC
CDR3 protein: CATWDRTGANVLTF

clone size: .
D gene: .
V gene: TRBV6-5
J gene: TRBJ1-1
CDR3 DNA: TGTGCCAGCAGTAACCCCGGCCAGGCGAACACTGAAGCTTTCTTT
CDR3 protein: CASSNPGQANTEAFF

clone size: .
D gene: .
V gene: TRBV2
J gene: TRBJ2-1
CDR3 DNA: TGTGCCAGCAGTGATGGTGCGGTGACTTCCGAGGAGCAGTTCTTC
CDR3 protein: CASSDGAVTSEEQFF

clone size: .
D gene: TRBD2
V gene: TRBV27
J gene: TRBJ2-1
CDR3 DNA: TGTGCCAGCAGTTTATTGCCTCCTAGCGGGAGGTTGATCAACCTCAATGAGCAGTTCTTC
CDR3 protein: CASSLLPPSGRLINLNEQFF

clone size: .
D gene: .
V gene: TRBV5-6
J gene: TRBJ1-3
CDR3 DNA: TGTGCCAGCAGCTTATCAGGGGCCCTAGCTGGAAACACCATATATTTT
CDR3 protein: CASSLSGALAGNTIYF

clone size: .
D gene: .
V gene: TRBV18
J gene: TRBJ2-1
CDR3 DNA: TGTGCCAGCTCACCCCGGCGAGGGGGTAGCGGTTTCTACAATGAGCAGTTCTTC
CDR3 protein: CASSPRRGGSGFYNEQFF

clone size: few
D gene: TRBD1
V gene: TRBV2
J gene: TRBJ1-2
CDR3 DNA: TGTGCCAGCAGAGCAGACAGGGTCTCTGGCTACACCTTC
CDR3 protein: CASRADRVSGYTF

clone size: .
D gene: TRBD2
V gene: TRBV18
J gene: TRBJ2-2
CDR3 DNA: TGTGCCAGCTCCCCCTGGAGTAGCGGGATTCACACCGGGGAGCTGTTTTTT
CDR3 protein: CASSPWSSGIHTGELFF